In this sample, the clone carrying this T cell receptor (beta chain) turned up a few times. Its antigen remains unidentified. The CDR3 is 13 residues long. Germline V gene sequence: CDR1 GTSNPN, CDR2 SVGIG (reference sequence). With 7 bases removed from V and 4 bases from J, the gap between germline ends came to 16 bases. This specimen belongs to a study of shared clonotypes between healthy human individuals. Whole-study context: A donor's plate count was three for CD4 naive and three for CD4 memory; CD8 naive had two and CD8 memory one.

The assay was immunoSEQ multiplex PCR, and TCRdb's table has in-frame clones only and misses some. The table has 2 million to 2.5 million clones, 90% to 96% seen once; the top ten hold roughly 0.13%. Findings and limits, study-wide: Generation of non-shared clonotypes was less probable than generation of clonotypes shared by all four donors.

The chain employs TRBV30 and TRBJ1-1; D possibly corresponds to TRBD1 (5 bases). Sequenced material: naive CD4+ T cells sorted from blood. This sample's subset: CD45RA+ positively selected. This receptor was taken from a man aged 18 to 29 in good health. The CDR3 loop is CALSGGGSTEAFF. In DNA form, the CDR3 reads TGTGCCTTATCCGGGGGGGGTAGCACTGAAGCTTTCTTT.